One T cell receptor (beta chain) is described in this entry. These data come from a study of blood T cells in healthy people across ages. The CDR3 extends over 19 amino acids. Combining a sample-barcoded 5' primer with a J-beta primer mix, a second PCR ran for roughly 7 to 12 cycles. Each cDNA was tagged by a template-switch adaptor containing 12 random nucleotides. TCRdb used MiXCR to reprocess the 5' RACE reads, holding one entry per CDR3 protein. The repertoire holds 1.8 million or so distinct CDR3 sequences, with about two fifths as singletons. The sample was blood. The chain carries TRBV21-1 and TRBJ1-5; the table gives TRBD1 as D, unverified against the DNA. TRBV21-1 represents a pseudogene. The clonotype was recovered from a human donor in good health. This chain's CDR3 is CASTSPSEDRADSNQPQHF. As DNA, the CDR3 is TGTGCCAGCACCTCCCCCTCTGAGGACAGGGCAGATAGCAATCAGCCCCAGCATTTT.